Listed below are T cell receptor beta chains from one sample, sequenced in a study of blood T cell repertoires in COVID-19. Sequencing used immunoSEQ multiplex PCR; TCRdb keeps in-frame clones, though not all of them. The data show about 100,000 clones, about nine tenths seen once. Sequencing was done on a sample of peripheral blood. These receptors all stem from a man aged 50 to 59 with acute or convalescent COVID-19. Each CDR3 is given with its conserved first and last residue. The order of the fields is D gene, V gene, J gene, clone size, CDR3 length, CDR3 protein, CDR3 DNA. D genes are given only for firm matches. Size tells how often a clone was seen (once, few, many) or the class of an expanded clone, and some rows leave it out.

d_gene: .
v_gene: TRBV29-1
j_gene: TRBJ1-1
abundance: .
len: 10
CDR3aa: CSVARDTVTF
CDR3nt: TGCAGCGTCGCCCGGGACACCGTTACCTTT

d_gene: .
v_gene: TRBV27
j_gene: TRBJ1-6
abundance: .
len: 13
CDR3aa: CATSVSSNSPLHF
CDR3nt: TGTGCCACCTCCGTATCTTCTAATTCACCCCTCCACTTT

d_gene: .
v_gene: TRBV18
j_gene: TRBJ2-1
abundance: .
len: 13
CDR3aa: CASSLDTLNEQFF
CDR3nt: TGTGCCAGCTCACTGGACACTCTTAATGAGCAGTTCTTC

d_gene: TRBD1
v_gene: TRBV3-1/TRBV3-2
j_gene: TRBJ1-2
abundance: .
len: 14
CDR3aa: CASSQDRGNYGYTF
CDR3nt: TGTGCCAGCAGCCAGGACAGGGGTAACTATGGCTACACCTTC

d_gene: .
v_gene: TRBV30
j_gene: TRBJ1-2
abundance: .
len: 13
CDR3aa: CAWSAAANYGYTF
CDR3nt: TGTGCCTGGAGTGCCGCAGCTAACTATGGCTACACCTTC

d_gene: TRBD1
v_gene: TRBV6-5
j_gene: TRBJ1-1
abundance: .
len: 13
CDR3aa: CASAGTANTEAFF
CDR3nt: TGTGCCAGCGCCGGGACAGCGAACACTGAAGCTTTCTTT

d_gene: TRBD2
v_gene: TRBV30
j_gene: TRBJ2-7
abundance: .
len: 14
CDR3aa: CAWRPGRDGYEQYF
CDR3nt: TGTGCCTGGAGGCCGGGGAGGGATGGGTACGAGCAGTACTTC

d_gene: TRBD2
v_gene: TRBV6-2/TRBV6-3
j_gene: TRBJ2-1
abundance: .
len: 14
CDR3aa: CASSYGGSGRAVFF
CDR3nt: TGTGCCAGCAGTTACGGTGGGAGCGGGAGGGCAGTGTTCTTC

d_gene: TRBD2
v_gene: TRBV4-1
j_gene: TRBJ2-4
abundance: .
len: 18
CDR3aa: CASSQEFWALGGENIQYF
CDR3nt: TGCGCCAGCAGCCAAGAATTTTGGGCCCTCGGGGGGGAAAACATTCAGTACTTC

d_gene: .
v_gene: TRBV28
j_gene: TRBJ1-2
abundance: .
len: 14
CDR3aa: CAIKTAGINYGYTF
CDR3nt: TGTGCCATCAAGACGGCAGGAATAAACTATGGCTACACCTTC

d_gene: .
v_gene: TRBV29-1
j_gene: TRBJ2-7
abundance: .
len: 12
CDR3aa: CSVLILSDEQYF
CDR3nt: TGCAGCGTTCTTATTTTGAGCGACGAGCAGTACTTC

d_gene: .
v_gene: TRBV11-2
j_gene: TRBJ2-2
abundance: .
len: 15
CDR3aa: CASSFWGRGTGELFF
CDR3nt: TGTGCCAGCAGCTTTTGGGGGAGGGGGACCGGGGAGCTGTTTTTT

d_gene: .
v_gene: TRBV5-8
j_gene: TRBJ2-3
abundance: .
len: 13
CDR3aa: CASSLTSADTQYF
CDR3nt: TGTGCCAGCAGCTTGACCTCCGCGGATACGCAGTATTTT

d_gene: TRBD2
v_gene: TRBV19
j_gene: TRBJ2-5
abundance: few
len: 15
CDR3aa: CASSPSGVYQETQYF
CDR3nt: TGTGCCAGTAGTCCTAGCGGGGTGTACCAAGAGACCCAGTACTTC

d_gene: TRBD1
v_gene: TRBV19
j_gene: TRBJ1-4
abundance: .
len: 16
CDR3aa: CASSGHTGDANEKLFF
CDR3nt: TGTGCCAGTAGTGGACACACAGGGGATGCTAATGAAAAACTGTTTTTT

d_gene: .
v_gene: TRBV7-9
j_gene: TRBJ1-4
abundance: .
len: 14
CDR3aa: CASSMGQGIEELFF
CDR3nt: TGTGCCAGCAGCATGGGACAAGGAATCGAAGAACTGTTTTTT

d_gene: .
v_gene: TRBV12-5
j_gene: TRBJ2-7
abundance: .
len: 13
CDR3aa: CASGLATAYEQYF
CDR3nt: TGTGCTAGTGGGTTAGCTACTGCCTACGAGCAGTACTTC

d_gene: .
v_gene: TRBV7-6
j_gene: TRBJ2-1
abundance: .
len: 15
CDR3aa: CASSKTRGSYNEQFF
CDR3nt: TGTGCCAGCAGCAAGACTAGAGGGTCCTACAATGAGCAGTTCTTC

d_gene: TRBD2
v_gene: TRBV27
j_gene: TRBJ2-3
abundance: .
len: 15
CDR3aa: CASGEVGGITDTQYF
CDR3nt: TGTGCCAGCGGTGAGGTGGGAGGGATCACAGATACGCAGTATTTT

d_gene: TRBD2
v_gene: TRBV24-1
j_gene: TRBJ2-3
abundance: once
len: 19
CDR3aa: CATSDPTSGRPGITDTQYF
CDR3nt: TGTGCCACCAGTGACCCGACTAGCGGGAGGCCGGGTATCACAGATACGCAGTATTTT

d_gene: .
v_gene: TRBV5-5
j_gene: TRBJ2-1
abundance: .
len: 15
CDR3aa: CASSTTGTSYNEQFF
CDR3nt: TGTGCCAGCAGCACAACAGGGACCTCCTACAATGAGCAGTTCTTC

d_gene: .
v_gene: TRBV15
j_gene: TRBJ2-5
abundance: .
len: 15
CDR3aa: CATSRDQSGLETQYF
CDR3nt: TGTGCCACCAGCAGAGATCAGTCAGGCCTGGAGACCCAGTACTTC

d_gene: .
v_gene: TRBV7-8
j_gene: TRBJ2-3
abundance: .
len: 17
CDR3aa: CASSLVAGADSTDTQYF
CDR3nt: TGTGCCAGCAGCTTAGTGGCAGGGGCTGATAGCACAGATACGCAGTATTTT

d_gene: .
v_gene: TRBV7-2
j_gene: TRBJ2-7
abundance: .
len: 15
CDR3aa: CASSLGAAFPNEQYF
CDR3nt: TGTGCCAGCAGCTTAGGGGCAGCTTTCCCCAACGAGCAGTACTTC

d_gene: .
v_gene: TRBV11-2
j_gene: TRBJ1-4
abundance: .
len: 15
CDR3aa: CASSLFPQGGEKLFF
CDR3nt: TGTGCCAGCAGCTTATTCCCCCAGGGCGGTGAAAAACTGTTTTTT

d_gene: TRBD2
v_gene: TRBV19
j_gene: TRBJ2-3
abundance: .
len: 17
CDR3aa: CASSRGLESGRADTQYF
CDR3nt: TGTGCCAGTAGTAGGGGATTGGAGAGCGGGAGGGCAGATACGCAGTATTTT

d_gene: .
v_gene: TRBV6-1
j_gene: TRBJ2-7
abundance: few
len: 13
CDR3aa: CASSENGGYEQYF
CDR3nt: TGTGCCAGCAGTGAAAACGGGGGCTACGAGCAGTACTTC

d_gene: .
v_gene: TRBV5-1
j_gene: TRBJ2-1
abundance: once
len: 13
CDR3aa: CASSLDGYNEQFF
CDR3nt: TGCGCCAGCAGCTTGGACGGTTACAATGAGCAGTTCTTC

d_gene: TRBD1
v_gene: TRBV11-3
j_gene: TRBJ1-3
abundance: .
len: 20
CDR3aa: CASSPWGQADLPGTGNTIYF
CDR3nt: TGTGCCAGCAGCCCCTGGGGACAGGCGGATTTGCCCGGAACTGGAAACACCATATATTTT

d_gene: TRBD2
v_gene: TRBV29-1
j_gene: TRBJ2-1
abundance: .
len: 16
CDR3aa: CSVVGASGRAGNEQFF
CDR3nt: TGCAGCGTTGTTGGCGCTAGCGGGAGGGCCGGCAATGAGCAGTTCTTC

d_gene: .
v_gene: TRBV5-1
j_gene: TRBJ2-3
abundance: .
len: 17
CDR3aa: CASSLPDPPERPDTQYF
CDR3nt: TGCGCCAGCAGTCTACCCGACCCCCCGGAGAGGCCAGATACGCAGTATTTT

d_gene: .
v_gene: TRBV29-1
j_gene: TRBJ2-7
abundance: .
len: 10
CDR3aa: CSVVTGEQYF
CDR3nt: TGCAGCGTTGTGACTGGCGAGCAGTACTTC

d_gene: .
v_gene: TRBV19
j_gene: TRBJ1-1
abundance: .
len: 17
CDR3aa: CASSPIPRGKWGTEAFF
CDR3nt: TGTGCCAGTAGTCCGATCCCCAGGGGAAAATGGGGCACTGAAGCTTTCTTT

d_gene: TRBD1
v_gene: TRBV18
j_gene: TRBJ2-7
abundance: .
len: 13
CDR3aa: CASSRTGDYEQYF
CDR3nt: TGTGCCAGCTCACGGACAGGGGACTACGAGCAGTACTTC

d_gene: .
v_gene: TRBV28
j_gene: TRBJ1-2
abundance: .
len: 13
CDR3aa: CASRGVGLGGYTF
CDR3nt: TGTGCCAGCAGAGGGGTAGGACTAGGTGGCTACACCTTC

d_gene: .
v_gene: TRBV11-3
j_gene: TRBJ2-5
abundance: .
len: 17
CDR3aa: CASSSSSHLSVQETQYF
CDR3nt: TGTGCCAGCAGTAGTAGCTCCCATCTCAGTGTCCAAGAGACCCAGTACTTC

d_gene: .
v_gene: TRBV24-1
j_gene: TRBJ2-3
abundance: .
len: 14
CDR3aa: CATSDAGNTDTQYF
CDR3nt: TGTGCCACCAGTGATGCGGGGAACACAGATACGCAGTATTTT

d_gene: TRBD1
v_gene: TRBV5-1
j_gene: TRBJ2-3
abundance: .
len: 15
CDR3aa: CASSIGQASTDTQYF
CDR3nt: TGCGCCAGCAGCATCGGACAGGCGAGCACAGATACGCAGTATTTT

d_gene: .
v_gene: TRBV5-1
j_gene: TRBJ1-1
abundance: .
len: 14
CDR3aa: CASSLVGQITEAFF
CDR3nt: TGCGCCAGCAGCTTGGTGGGACAAATCACTGAAGCTTTCTTT

d_gene: .
v_gene: TRBV7-8
j_gene: TRBJ2-1
abundance: .
len: 11
CDR3aa: CASSTRNEQFF
CDR3nt: TGTGCCAGCAGCACGCGGAATGAGCAGTTCTTC

d_gene: .
v_gene: TRBV9
j_gene: TRBJ2-2
abundance: .
len: 15
CDR3aa: CASSMGLANTGELFF
CDR3nt: TGTGCCAGCAGCATGGGACTTGCGAACACCGGGGAGCTGTTTTTT

d_gene: .
v_gene: TRBV6-2/TRBV6-3
j_gene: TRBJ2-1
abundance: .
len: 14
CDR3aa: CASSYSTPASEQFF
CDR3nt: TGTGCCAGCAGTTACTCGACTCCAGCGAGTGAGCAGTTCTTC

d_gene: .
v_gene: TRBV20-1
j_gene: TRBJ2-7
abundance: .
len: 12
CDR3aa: CSASGQNYEQYF
CDR3nt: TGCAGTGCTAGTGGGCAGAACTACGAGCAGTACTTC

d_gene: .
v_gene: TRBV4-2
j_gene: TRBJ2-3
abundance: .
len: 14
CDR3aa: CASSPVASTDTQYF
CDR3nt: TGTGCCAGCAGCCCTGTAGCTAGCACAGATACGCAGTATTTT

d_gene: .
v_gene: TRBV9
j_gene: TRBJ2-1
abundance: .
len: 17
CDR3aa: CASSAPHGGGGDNEQFF
CDR3nt: TGTGCCAGCAGCGCGCCCCATGGGGGAGGGGGGGACAATGAGCAGTTCTTC

d_gene: .
v_gene: TRBV5-1
j_gene: TRBJ2-1
abundance: .
len: 15
CDR3aa: CASSLDEGRGNEQFF
CDR3nt: TGCGCCAGCAGCTTGGATGAGGGCCGGGGCAATGAGCAGTTCTTC

d_gene: .
v_gene: TRBV11-3
j_gene: TRBJ2-4
abundance: .
len: 15
CDR3aa: CASSIRGPSGYIQYF
CDR3nt: TGTGCCAGCAGCATCCGCGGGCCCAGCGGGTACATTCAGTACTTC

d_gene: TRBD1
v_gene: TRBV5-4
j_gene: TRBJ1-3
abundance: .
len: 16
CDR3aa: CASSAMTGLSGNTIYF
CDR3nt: TGTGCCAGCAGCGCGATGACAGGGCTCTCTGGAAACACCATATATTTT

d_gene: TRBD1
v_gene: TRBV24-1
j_gene: TRBJ1-2
abundance: .
len: 15
CDR3aa: CATSDSAGQGGGYTF
CDR3nt: TGTGCCACCAGTGATTCTGCGGGACAGGGGGGTGGCTACACCTTC

d_gene: .
v_gene: TRBV5-6
j_gene: TRBJ1-5
abundance: few
len: 14
CDR3aa: CASSPGGPNQPQHF
CDR3nt: TGTGCCAGCAGCCCCGGCGGGCCAAATCAGCCCCAGCATTTT

d_gene: TRBD2
v_gene: TRBV6-6
j_gene: TRBJ2-3
abundance: .
len: 15
CDR3aa: CASTASGRGTDTQYF
CDR3nt: TGTGCCAGCACTGCTAGCGGGAGGGGCACAGATACGCAGTATTTT

d_gene: .
v_gene: TRBV29-1
j_gene: TRBJ2-3
abundance: few
len: 11
CDR3aa: CSAQRGDTQYF
CDR3nt: TGCAGCGCCCAAAGAGGGGATACGCAGTATTTT

d_gene: TRBD2
v_gene: TRBV5-6
j_gene: TRBJ2-2
abundance: .
len: 16
CDR3aa: CASSPGLVRGTGELFF
CDR3nt: TGTGCCAGCTCCCCAGGACTAGTTCGCGGCACCGGGGAGCTGTTTTTT

d_gene: TRBD1
v_gene: TRBV29-1
j_gene: TRBJ1-2
abundance: once
len: 14
CDR3aa: CSTLGQGSNYGYTF
CDR3nt: TGCAGCACCCTAGGACAGGGCTCTAACTATGGCTACACCTTC

d_gene: TRBD1
v_gene: TRBV27
j_gene: TRBJ2-7
abundance: .
len: 15
CDR3aa: CASSLQGDQTYEQYF
CDR3nt: TGTGCCAGCAGTCTACAGGGGGACCAAACCTACGAGCAGTACTTC